A selection of T cell receptor beta chains follows, all from one sample in a study of blood T cell repertoires in COVID-19. The table came from immunoSEQ multiplex PCR; TCRdb's copy has only in-frame clones and leaves some out. The sample has over 95,000 clones, about 89% seen once; the top ten hold about 20%. The specimen sequenced was peripheral blood. Source of these receptors: a human donor with acute or convalescent COVID-19. The donor label of this sample is uncertain. Both conserved end residues are part of each CDR3. The order of the fields is V gene, clone size, D gene, J gene, CDR3 protein, CDR3 DNA. The D gene is left open where the match is weak. Clone size, where shown, is once, few, many, or a class for clones that have expanded.

V: TRBV6-5; size: -; D: TRBD1; J: TRBJ1-2; CDR3: CASMDRPTNYGYTF; DNA: TGTGCCAGCATGGACAGGCCCACTAACTATGGCTACACCTTC
V: TRBV9; size: -; D: TRBD2; J: TRBJ2-2; CDR3: CASSVEGLVTAGELFF; DNA: TGTGCCAGCAGCGTAGAAGGACTAGTGACTGCCGGGGAGCTGTTTTTT
V: TRBV7-6; size: -; D: TRBD1; J: TRBJ2-1; CDR3: CASSPRGTGPLRQFF; DNA: TGTGCCAGCAGCCCCAGGGGGACAGGACCGCTAAGGCAGTTCTTC
V: TRBV20-1; size: once; D: -; J: TRBJ2-5; CDR3: CSASGGEETQYF; DNA: TGCAGTGCTAGTGGCGGGGAAGAGACCCAGTACTTC
V: TRBV28; size: -; D: -; J: TRBJ2-7; CDR3: CASSTSGADRAHEQYF; DNA: TGTGCCAGCAGCACTAGCGGCGCCGACAGGGCGCACGAGCAGTACTTC
V: TRBV6-2/TRBV6-3; size: -; D: -; J: TRBJ1-5; CDR3: CASSSHRDQPQHF; DNA: TGTGCCAGCAGTTCCCACAGGGACCAGCCCCAGCATTTT
V: TRBV18; size: -; D: -; J: TRBJ2-2; CDR3: CASSPGLRPKALTGELFF; DNA: TGTGCCAGCTCACCGGGTTTGAGGCCTAAAGCGCTCACCGGGGAGCTGTTTTTT
V: TRBV5-1; size: -; D: TRBD1; J: TRBJ2-5; CDR3: CASSLRAGGETQYF; DNA: TGCGCCAGCAGCTTGCGGGCAGGGGGAGAGACCCAGTACTTC
V: TRBV28; size: few; D: -; J: TRBJ1-5; CDR3: CASNSWSGQPQHF; DNA: TGTGCCAGCAATTCATGGTCCGGTCAGCCCCAGCATTTT
V: TRBV4-1; size: -; D: -; J: TRBJ2-5; CDR3: CASSQDRPGVGDNEQETQYF; DNA: TGCGCCAGCAGCCAAGATAGGCCAGGGGTAGGGGACAATGAACAAGAGACCCAGTACTTC
V: TRBV9; size: -; D: TRBD1; J: TRBJ1-1; CDR3: CASSRDRGSTEAFF; DNA: TGTGCCAGCAGCCGGGACAGGGGGTCCACTGAAGCTTTCTTT
V: TRBV16; size: once; D: -; J: TRBJ1-1; CDR3: CASSLLTEAFF; DNA: TGTGCCAGCAGCCTCCTCACTGAAGCTTTCTTT
V: TRBV18; size: -; D: TRBD1; J: TRBJ1-5; CDR3: CASSPGTDQPQHF; DNA: TGTGCCAGCTCACCCGGGACAGATCAGCCCCAGCATTTT
V: TRBV4-3; size: -; D: -; J: TRBJ1-2; CDR3: CASSQDSQGGYGYTF; DNA: TGCGCCAGCAGCCAAGATTCGCAGGGTGGATATGGCTACACCTTC
V: TRBV5-5; size: -; D: TRBD2; J: TRBJ2-1; CDR3: CASSRGGARDEQFF; DNA: TGTGCCAGCAGCCGCGGGGGGGCCAGGGATGAGCAGTTCTTC
V: TRBV7-2; size: -; D: -; J: TRBJ2-2; CDR3: CASSLAGASAGELFF; DNA: TGTGCCAGCAGCTTGGCAGGGGCTTCCGCCGGGGAGCTGTTTTTT
V: TRBV10-2; size: few; D: -; J: TRBJ2-7; CDR3: CATSRVVGEQYF; DNA: TGCGCCACTTCCCGGGTAGTTGGTGAGCAGTACTTC
V: TRBV27; size: -; D: -; J: TRBJ1-5; CDR3: CASSYTGFQPQHF; DNA: TGTGCCAGCAGTTACACAGGGTTTCAGCCCCAGCATTTT
V: TRBV14; size: -; D: -; J: TRBJ2-5; CDR3: CASSPQLGGPQETQYF; DNA: TGTGCCAGCAGCCCTCAATTGGGGGGGCCCCAAGAGACCCAGTACTTC
V: TRBV10-3; size: -; D: -; J: TRBJ1-5; CDR3: CAIRGWGTQPQHF; DNA: TGTGCCATCCGGGGATGGGGAACTCAGCCCCAGCATTTT
V: TRBV15; size: -; D: TRBD1; J: TRBJ1-1; CDR3: CATSRAGGRGRTEAFF; DNA: TGTGCCACCAGCAGAGCAGGGGGAAGGGGTAGGACTGAAGCTTTCTTT
V: TRBV4-1; size: -; D: -; J: TRBJ1-3; CDR3: CASSQEPGTWNTIYF; DNA: TGCGCCAGCAGCCAAGAACCGGGGACTTGGAACACCATATATTTT
V: TRBV7-2; size: few; D: -; J: TRBJ1-1; CDR3: CASGLTVYSQGAAFF; DNA: TGTGCCAGCGGACTTACCGTGTACTCACAGGGCGCGGCTTTCTTT
V: TRBV3-1/TRBV3-2; size: -; D: TRBD1; J: TRBJ2-3; CDR3: CASSPRQGRIADTQYF; DNA: TGTGCCAGCAGCCCGAGACAGGGTCGGATCGCAGATACGCAGTATTTT
V: TRBV10-3; size: once; D: TRBD1; J: TRBJ1-1; CDR3: CAIWTGNTEAFF; DNA: TGTGCCATCTGGACAGGGAACACTGAAGCTTTCTTT
V: TRBV7-2; size: -; D: -; J: TRBJ1-6; CDR3: CASSSGPGLSSPLHF; DNA: TGTGCCAGCAGCTCAGGGCCAGGGTTGTCTTCACCCCTCCACTTT
V: TRBV2; size: -; D: TRBD2; J: TRBJ2-3; CDR3: CASSLDLAGVTQYF; DNA: TGTGCCAGCAGCCTGGACCTAGCGGGCGTCACGCAGTATTTT
V: TRBV9; size: -; D: TRBD2; J: TRBJ2-5; CDR3: CASSGVAGTSDETQYF; DNA: TGTGCCAGCAGCGGGGTAGCCGGGACTAGCGACGAGACCCAGTACTTC
V: TRBV7-9; size: -; D: -; J: TRBJ1-3; CDR3: CASSSRVEGNTIYF; DNA: TGTGCCAGCAGCTCGCGAGTAGAGGGAAACACCATATATTTT
V: TRBV5-6; size: -; D: -; J: TRBJ2-5; CDR3: CASSPTQAQETQYF; DNA: TGTGCCAGCAGCCCCACGCAGGCGCAAGAGACCCAGTACTTC
V: TRBV11-2; size: -; D: TRBD2; J: TRBJ2-2; CDR3: CASSLVAGGAGELFF; DNA: TGTGCCAGCAGCTTAGTAGCGGGGGGAGCCGGGGAGCTGTTTTTT
V: TRBV28; size: -; D: -; J: TRBJ1-1; CDR3: CASSLRQTEAFF; DNA: TGTGCCAGCAGTTTACGACAGACTGAAGCTTTCTTT
V: TRBV15; size: -; D: -; J: TRBJ2-7; CDR3: CATSSGQGYEQYF; DNA: TGTGCCACCAGCAGTGGGCAGGGCTACGAGCAGTACTTC
V: TRBV7-8; size: -; D: TRBD2; J: TRBJ2-2; CDR3: CASSLVDPSGEMNTGELFF; DNA: TGTGCCAGCAGCTTAGTAGATCCTAGCGGGGAAATGAACACCGGGGAGCTGTTTTTT
V: TRBV7-2; size: -; D: -; J: TRBJ1-1; CDR3: CASSALRNTEAFF; DNA: TGTGCCAGCAGCGCCTTGCGGAACACTGAAGCTTTCTTT
V: TRBV20-1; size: -; D: -; J: TRBJ1-5; CDR3: CSASRGGHFQPQHF; DNA: TGCAGTGCTAGTCGGGGGGGGCATTTCCAGCCCCAGCATTTT
V: TRBV5-1; size: -; D: TRBD1; J: TRBJ1-4; CDR3: CASSDGTGGEKLFF; DNA: TGCGCCAGCAGCGATGGGACAGGGGGGGAAAAACTGTTTTTT
V: TRBV21-1; size: -; D: -; J: TRBJ1-1; CDR3: CASSKPDGGITEAFF; DNA: TGTGCCAGCAGCAAACCGGACGGGGGTATCACTGAAGCTTTCTTT
V: TRBV28; size: -; D: -; J: TRBJ1-2; CDR3: CASSLRTFGYTF; DNA: TGTGCCAGCAGTTTGAGGACTTTTGGCTACACCTTC
V: TRBV30; size: -; D: -; J: TRBJ2-1; CDR3: CAWAVGFYNEQFF; DNA: TGTGCCTGGGCAGTCGGGTTCTACAATGAGCAGTTCTTC
V: TRBV7-2; size: -; D: -; J: TRBJ1-2; CDR3: CAKPPPSTRNGYTF; DNA: TGTGCCAAGCCGCCCCCCTCTACGCGAAATGGCTACACCTTC
V: TRBV3-1/TRBV3-2; size: -; D: TRBD2; J: TRBJ2-5; CDR3: CASSQTLAGGLNQYF; DNA: TGTGCCAGCAGCCAAACACTAGCGGGGGGGCTGAACCAGTACTTC
V: TRBV4-1; size: -; D: -; J: TRBJ2-2; CDR3: CASSTRANTGELFF; DNA: TGCGCCAGCAGCACGAGGGCGAACACCGGGGAGCTGTTTTTT